Listed below are T cell receptor beta chains from one sample, sequenced in a study of OX40 agonist ivuxolimab in advanced cancers. Some clones are missing from TCRdb's copy, which holds only in-frame ones; the method was immunoSEQ multiplex PCR. The repertoire consists of tens of thousands of clones, with roughly 90% occurring once and the leading ten covering around 4.8%. The sample consisted of CD4+ or CD8+ T cells sorted from blood, taken in a trial of the OX40 agonist ivuxolimab. Receptor source: an adult with an advanced solid tumor such as melanoma, head and neck, liver or kidney cancer. The CDR3 runs from the conserved cysteine through the conserved F or W. D genes are given only for firm matches. Size is stated for part of the rows, as once, few or many counts, or as a class when the clone is expanded.

clone_size d_call j_call v_call cdr3_nt cdr3_aa
- TRBD1 TRBJ2-2 TRBV5-4 TGTGCCAGCAGGGGGACAGGGGGCAACACCGGGGAGCTGTTTTTT CASRGTGGNTGELFF
few - TRBJ2-7 TRBV9 TGTGCCAGCAGCGTAGGGCAGGTTCCCTACGAGCAGTACTTC CASSVGQVPYEQYF
- - TRBJ2-5 TRBV5-1 TGCGCCAGCAGCCGACCGCAAGAGACCCAGTACTTC CASSRPQETQYF
- TRBD1 TRBJ1-5 TRBV2 TGTGCCAGCACGGGACAGGTTAGCAATCAGCCCCAGCATTTT CASTGQVSNQPQHF
few TRBD1 TRBJ2-7 TRBV5-1 TGCGCCAGCAGCCGGGGACAGGGGATCGAGCAGTACTTC CASSRGQGIEQYF
- TRBD2 TRBJ2-1 TRBV4-1 TGCGCCAGCAGCCAAGATGAAAGAGGACTAGCGGGGAGCTCCTACAATGAGCAGTTCTTC CASSQDERGLAGSSYNEQFF
- TRBD2 TRBJ2-1 TRBV2 TGTGCCAGCAACGAAAAGGCGGGAGTAGGTCTCAATGAGCAGTTCTTC CASNEKAGVGLNEQFF
- - TRBJ2-2 TRBV5-1 TGCGCCAGCAGCCCGGGACGGGGACCCACCGGGGAGCTGTTTTTT CASSPGRGPTGELFF
- - TRBJ2-5 TRBV11-2 TGTGCCAGCAGCTTAGATAGGGGTTATGGGGGGAACCAAGAGACCCAGTACTTC CASSLDRGYGGNQETQYF
- TRBD2 TRBJ2-1 TRBV7-2 TGTGCCAGCAGCCCCCGAGGACTAGCGGGAGACAGAAGTGAGCAGTTCTTC CASSPRGLAGDRSEQFF
- - TRBJ2-4 TRBV7-3 TGTGCCAGCAGCTTAACTAGCGCCGGCATTCAGTACTTC CASSLTSAGIQYF
- - TRBJ1-2 TRBV5-4 TGTGCCAGCAGCTCGGGACGGGACCGAAACTATGGCTACACCTTC CASSSGRDRNYGYTF
once TRBD1 TRBJ2-1 TRBV5-4 TGTGCCAGCAGCAAGACAGGGGTGAGCTCCTACAATGAGCAGTTCTTC CASSKTGVSSYNEQFF